These 21 T cell receptor beta chains came from one sample sequenced in a study of T cell repertoires in cytomegalovirus infection (dated by TCRdb to the late 2010s). TCRdb records Illumina HiSeq 1500 as the sequencer. TCRdb trimmed the raw reads at Q25, called clones with MiXCR and kept productive beta chains. CDR3 protein sequences are deduplicated, and each keeps its most common genes and DNA. Present in this sample are approximately 190,000 distinct CDR3 sequences, 8% to 10% of which were seen just once. The ten largest clones capture approximately 4.3% of the sample. The sequencing input was PBMCs. The source of these receptors is a human donor in good health (CMV status not recorded). Some clones in this sample may be carry-over from other donors' samples.

This clonotype has ten or more counts. The chain combines TRBV28 with TRBJ1-1, with 7 bases that match TRBD1. Unmatched junction bases numbered 10, after V lost 4 bases and J lost 5 bases. The germline gives CDR1 MDHEN, CDR2 SYDVKM. The CDR3 consists of 15 residues. The CDR3 loop is CASSSQDDRVTEAFF. CDR3 DNA: TGTGCCAGCAGTTCCCAAGATGACAGGGTGACTGAAGCTTTCTTT.

The V gene is TRBV4-1, the J gene TRBJ2-3; D may correspond to TRBD1 or TRBD2 (5 bases each). The CDR3 consists of 17 residues. CDR1 is MGHRA, CDR2 YSYEKL, per germline. The germline V and J ends were trimmed by 0 bases and 0 bases, with 13 bases remaining between them. CDR3 sequence: CASSQEGSRGSTDTQYF. The CDR3, as DNA: TGCGCCAGCAGCCAAGAAGGCAGTCGGGGCAGCACAGATACGCAGTATTTT.

This sequence joins TRBV20-1 and TRBJ2-7, with 7 bases identical to TRBD2. Germline V gene lookup returns CDR1 DFQATT and CDR2 SNEGSKA (reference sequence). The V and J ends lost 6 bases and 4 bases, in that order; junction bases with no gene match: 9. The CDR3 sequence is 13 residues long. As DNA, the CDR3 is TGCAGTGCAAGCGGGACGGGCCAATACGAGCAGTACTTC. Protein: CSASGTGQYEQYF.

This clonotype was picked up many times. The V call is TRBV19, the J call TRBJ1-3; D remains unclear. The CDR3 is made up of 14 amino acids. Germline loops: CDR1 LNHDA, CDR2 SQIVND (reference sequence). Trimming left V 5 bases short and J 4 bases short, with 12 bases between. The CDR3 is CASSPVEIGNTIYF. In DNA form, the CDR3 reads TGTGCCAGTAGTCCCGTGGAGATCGGAAACACCATATATTTT.

This clonotype was detected many times. The chain combines TRBV28 with TRBJ1-2; weak D call: TRBD1 (5 bases). The CDR3 has 14 residues. V shed 6 bases and J shed 4 bases, with 15 bases lying between them. Germline V gives CDR1 MDHEN, CDR2 SYDVKM. The CDR3 coding sequence is TGTGCCAGCAGCCACCGGGACGGACGCTATGGCTACACCTTC. Encoded protein: CASSHRDGRYGYTF.

The chain carries TRBV28 and TRBJ2-5; D is perhaps TRBD2 (7 bases). Germline assignment: CDR1 MDHEN and CDR2 SYDVKM. V shed 7 bases and J shed 6 bases, with 15 bases lying between them. The CDR3 runs 13 residues. CDR3 DNA: TGTGCCAGCAAGGATAGGGGGGGCCAGACCCAGTACTTC. It encodes CASKDRGGQTQYF.

This clonotype has just a few counts. This rearrangement joins TRBV5-6 to TRBJ1-2; D call uncertain. The germline CDR1 and CDR2 sequences are SGHDT and YYEEEE. Trimming stripped 4 bases from V and 8 bases from J, with 15 bases between. This CDR3 spans 13 amino acids. DNA of the CDR3: TGTGCCAGCAGCCTGGTCGTTCGTCCCGGCTACACCTTC. Translation gives CASSLVVRPGYTF.

The table lists this clonotype with many counts. V gene TRBV5-6 combines with J gene TRBJ2-2, with 7 positions matching TRBD2. Per germline, CDR1 SGHDT and CDR2 YYEEEE. This CDR3 has 16 amino acids. With 4 bases clipped from V and 1 base from J, the junction kept 7 bases outside the gene matches. The CDR3, as DNA: TGTGCCAGCAGCCCGGGAGGAGGCTTGAACACCGGGGAGCTGTTTTTT. Translated, it gives CASSPGGGLNTGELFF.

Turning to this clonotype: A read error may be the cause here, since a much bigger clone is one base away. The rearrangement joins TRBV20-1 to TRBJ2-1; the D gene is possibly TRBD2 (6 bases). Germline values: CDR1 DFQATT, CDR2 SNEGSKA (reference sequence). The CDR3 length is 14 residues. Trimming left V 0 bases short and J 7 bases short, with 13 bases between. DNA for the CDR3: TGCAGTGCTAGAGATTTGCTTCGGGGGAATGAGCAGTTCTTC. It encodes CSARDLLRGNEQFF.

This clonotype was picked up many times. The chain couples TRBV7-2 to TRBJ1-2; a possible D gene is TRBD1 (6 bases). This CDR3 spans 13 amino acids. The V gene lost 2 bases and the J gene lost 6 bases, with 10 bases spanning the gap. The germline gives CDR1 SGHTA, CDR2 FQGNSA. CDR3 bases: TGTGCCAGCAGCTTAACCAACAGGGATGGCTACACCTTC. Amino acids: CASSLTNRDGYTF.

This clonotype occurred many times. This chain joins TRBV10-3 and TRBJ1-1, with D unclear. Germline CDR1 is ENHRY and CDR2 is SYGVKD. The CDR3 has 13 residues. The V and J ends lost 0 bases and 1 base respectively, with 3 bases between them. The CDR3 DNA reads as TGTGCCATCAGTGAGTCGACGAACACTGAAGCTTTCTTT. Amino acids: CAISESTNTEAFF.

This clonotype was recorded many times. This chain links TRBV7-2 with TRBJ2-2; D not resolved. Germline CDR1 SGHTA, CDR2 FQGNSA. Trimming pared 1 base from V and 6 bases from J, leaving 9 bases between. CDR3 length: 14 residues. CDR3 sequence (DNA): TGTGCCAGCAGCTTAGATGTCTTCCCCGGGGAGCTGTTTTTT. It encodes CASSLDVFPGELFF.

This clonotype has more than one count but fewer than ten. The CDR3 loop is CATDTIGNGRKNIQYF. DNA of the CDR3: TGTGCCACCGATACGATAGGGAACGGGAGGAAAAACATTCAGTACTTC. The V gene is TRBV19, the J gene TRBJ2-4, with 7 bases lining up with TRBD2. V gave up 10 bases and J gave up 4 bases; unmatched junction bases: 16. The CDR3 is made up of 16 amino acids. Germline V gene lookup returns CDR1 LNHDA and CDR2 SQIVND (reference sequence).

This clonotype was observed many times. This chain uses TRBV27 with TRBJ2-1; 8 positions agree with TRBD2. There are 16 residues in the CDR3. The V gene's germline CDR1 is MNHEY and CDR2 SMNVEV (reference sequence). J lost 4 bases, V lost 6 bases, and 11 bases had no gene match. Written as DNA, the CDR3 is TGTGCCAGCAGCCCTATCAGCGGGGGCCTTTACAATGAGCAGTTCTTC. This gives the protein CASSPISGGLYNEQFF.

The chain combines TRBV5-6 with TRBJ2-5; D unresolved. The V end lost 4 bases, the J end lost 5 bases, and 15 bases lay between the germline ends. CDR1 is SGHDT, CDR2 YYEEEE, per germline. The CDR3 length is 14 residues. The CDR3 nucleotides read TGTGCCAGCAGCCTACCCAATCTCATCGAGACCCAGTACTTC. Encoded protein: CASSLPNLIETQYF.

There are many counts of this clonotype. J is TRBJ2-1 and V is TRBV28, with D possibly matching TRBD2 (6 bases). V shed 5 bases and J shed 9 bases, with 26 bases lying between them. This CDR3 is built from 17 residues. CDR1 is MDHEN and CDR2 is SYDVKM in the germline V gene. CDR3 nucleotide sequence: TGTGCCAGCAGTGCGGTTAGCGGCACGGACATTCGCGGTGAGCAGTTCTTC. It is translated as CASSAVSGTDIRGEQFF.

The table lists this clonotype with many counts. The CDR3 spells CASSLPGVNYGYTF. As DNA, the CDR3 is TGTGCCAGCAGCCTCCCCGGGGTTAACTATGGCTACACCTTC. The gene calls are TRBV28 and TRBJ1-2; D remains ambiguous. Trimming stripped 6 bases from V and 1 base from J, with 12 bases between. This CDR3 comprises 14 residues. Per germline, CDR1 MDHEN and CDR2 SYDVKM.

This clonotype showed up many times. The V and J genes are TRBV20-1 and TRBJ2-5; TRBD2 aligns across 13 bases. J was trimmed by 5 bases and V by 3 bases; bases with no gene match: 15. There are 18 residues in the CDR3. Germline values: CDR1 DFQATT, CDR2 SNEGSKA (reference sequence). The CDR3 loop reads CSARVPPLAGGPGETQYF. The CDR3 bases are TGCAGTGCTAGGGTCCCCCCACTAGCGGGAGGGCCTGGGGAGACCCAGTACTTC.

This clonotype was counted many times. At one end the junction does not follow the germline gene, possibly because of a read error. The V gene is TRBV7-2, the J gene TRBJ2-7; tentatively, D is TRBD2 (5 bases). Germline values: CDR1 SGHTA, CDR2 FQGNSA. The CDR3 consists of 12 residues. The CDR3 DNA follows: TGTGCCAGCAGCTCTCTAGCATCCACGTCCCACTTC. This encodes CASSSLASTSHF.

This clonotype was detected many times. The chain has TRBV27 and TRBJ2-2, with TRBD2 matching 14 bases. This CDR3 contains 18 residues. V trimming: 9 bases; J trimming: 7 bases; junction bases outside the gene matches: 16. Germline CDR1 is MNHEY and CDR2 is SMNVEV (reference sequence). CDR3 coding DNA: TGTGCCAGGGACTCCCGCGGGACTAGCGGGGGTGGGAACGGGGAGCTGTTTTTT. Residues: CARDSRGTSGGGNGELFF.

The rearrangement uses TRBV5-4 and TRBJ2-3; D is unclear. The CDR3 loop spans 13 amino acids. The V end lost 0 bases, the J end lost 2 bases, and 4 bases lay between the germline ends. CDR1 is SGHNT, CDR2 YYREEE, per germline (reference sequence). The CDR3 region is CASSLDDTDTQYF. CDR3 nucleotide sequence: TGTGCCAGCAGCTTGGACGACACAGATACGCAGTATTTT.